This TCR beta chain was found in a study of graft-versus-host responses after intestinal transplantation (dated by TCRdb to the early 2020s). Notes on the research overall: The transplants that recipients got were multivisceral, liver-intestinal, or isolated intestinal. All recipients received anti-thymocyte globulin induction followed by maintenance tacrolimus and steroids for around three years. Bulk TCR-beta CDR3 sequencing was used to track graft-versus-host and host-versus-graft alloreactive T cell clones in the graft, circulation and bone marrow after intestinal transplantation. To identify alloreactive clones, pre-transplant mixed lymphocyte reaction products were sequenced and compared with unstimulated pre-transplant donor and recipient T cells. Of the 20 to 30 intestinal transplant recipients enrolled in the cohort, one of whom was a retransplant, a few patients without pretransplant specimens were excluded. A peak of at least 4% donor T cells among recipient peripheral blood mononuclear cells was the definition used for donor T cell macrochimerism. Samples from a few later patients were sequenced in-house on an Illumina MiSeq with MiXCR processing rather than by the commercial service.

This clone was observed a few times. What antigen it recognizes has not been identified. No base qualities exist here, and no much larger clone lies one base off it. Library construction relied on the immunoSEQ multiplex PCR assay. For most patients, high-throughput TCR-beta CDR3 sequencing of genomic DNA was performed by Adaptive Biotechnologies. On the study's bioinformatics: TCR sequencing data were retrieved from Adaptive's ImmunoSEQ software for more than 15 patients, whereas a few other patients were processed with MiXCR and VDJtools. CDR3 nucleotide sequences shared between donor and recipient were removed because the origin of such sequences could not be assigned. At least 2-fold expansion over unstimulated cells and a minimum CFSE-low frequency of 0.002% (template counts) or 0.001% (read counts) were required for clones to be classified as alloreactive. Mappable clones were those detected in sequenced pre-transplant spleen, lymph node, or MLR CFSE-low populations of the donor or recipient. The cumulative frequency of alloreactive clones was calculated as a percentage of all sequences, weighted by copy number. Held by TCRdb, this immuneACCESS table contains in-frame sequences only and omits some clones. Under half of the omission traces to an unresolved V gene where checked; the cause of the rest is unknown. V, J and clone size were drawn from that table, and D and trimming were deduced from the DNA. The sample table lists about 23,000 clones, roughly four fifths of them with a count of one. The leading ten clones occupy roughly 3% of the sample.

Dithiothreitol, EDTA incubations and collagenase D digestion were used to isolate intraepithelial and lamina propria lymphocytes from graft specimens. Bulk TCR-beta sequencing was performed on serial intestinal graft biopsy specimens collected as late as 600 days after transplant. V sheds 0 bases and J sheds 9 bases, leaving 21 bases between their ends. The germline V gene (reference sequence) yields PRHDT for CDR1 and FYEKMQ for CDR2. The CDR3 contains 17 residues, cysteine and phenylalanine counted. The read is trimmed to its CDR3 DNA, 51 bases read in frame from base 1. Study-level results and caveats: High GvH to HvG T cell clonal ratios were observed in the allografts of patients with donor T cell macrochimerism. GvH clones turned up in recipient bone marrow, with some appearing earlier in ileal mucosa or blood, a pattern consistent with an intestinal mucosal origin. The conclusions were limited by the relatively low number and heterogeneity of the intestinal transplant patients. Peak levels of circulating GvH clones were associated with declines in HvG clones early after transplant.

The clonotype originates from a human patient who received an intestinal transplant, so some T cells may come from the graft donor. This material consisted of ileum tissue, taken 12 days after intestinal transplant. This sequence uses TRBV13 and TRBJ2-1; matching of 6 bases hints at TRBD1 as the D gene. The bases are TGTGCCAGCAGCTTAGGGGTGGGGGCCCCCGCAGTTGGTGAGCAGTTCTTC. Its translation reads: CASSLGVGAPAVGEQFF.